This record covers a single TCR beta chain. Its antigen is undetermined. This sample was taken from a study of T cell responses to AZD1222 COVID-19 vaccine. Study results and caveats: Females outnumbered males among donors, who were mostly white British; clonal diversity was possibly underestimated. Rises in breadth and depth of Spike-specific TCRs came after two AZD1222 doses.

Germline CDR1 is SGHAT and CDR2 is FQNNGV. V was trimmed by 6 bases and J by 4 bases, leaving 20 bases between them. The CDR3 sequence is 16 residues long. Assay used: immunoSEQ multiplex PCR; TCRdb lists only in-frame clones, some missing. In the table there are around 100,000 clones, approximately 86% of which are singletons. The V gene is TRBV11-2, the J gene TRBJ2-3, with a possible D match to TRBD1 (5 bases). This sequence was found in an adult who received the MenACWY meningococcal vaccine as a control. Sequencing was performed on peripheral blood, taken 28 days after the second dose of the MenACWY control vaccine. CDR3 amino acids: CASRLTVPRGSDTQYF. CDR3 coding DNA: TGTGCCAGCAGGTTGACAGTCCCTAGGGGTTCAGATACGCAGTATTTT.